This T cell receptor (beta chain) is drawn from a study of T cell responses to AZD1222 COVID-19 vaccine. This CDR3 has 16 residues. V shed 6 bases, J shed 7 bases, and the junction held 15 bases outside the gene matches. Germline values: CDR1 LGHDT, CDR2 YNNKEL (reference sequence). The study, taken as a whole, reports: Females outnumbered males among donors, who were mostly white British; clonal diversity was possibly underestimated.

A note on this clone: What it binds is unknown.

The protocol was immunoSEQ multiplex PCR, while the TCRdb copy is restricted to in-frame clones and leaves out a portion. Found here are about 150,000 clones, 90% of them singletons; the top ten hold roughly 1.6%. V is TRBV3-1 (or the pseudogene TRBV3-2) and J is TRBJ2-1, with TRBD2 identical over 7 bases. The receptor comes from an adult who received the AZD1222 COVID-19 vaccine. Here the sequenced sample was peripheral blood, taken 28 days after the second AZD1222 dose. The CDR3 nucleotides are TGTGCCAGCAGTCCAAAAGCGGGGCGACCGGGGAATGAGCAGTTCTTC. Translated: CASSPKAGRPGNEQFF.